These T cell receptor beta chains were read from a single sample in a study of T cell repertoires in cytomegalovirus infection. TCRdb re-called the reads through MiXCR, storing one row per CDR3 protein. The data contain 450,000 to 650,000 distinct CDR3 sequences, around a quarter of them singletons. Sequenced input: PBMCs. The receptors were gathered from a human donor in good health (CMV status not recorded). Some clones in this sample may be carry-over from other donors' samples. Both conserved end residues are part of each CDR3. The D gene is left open where the match is weak. Size is stated for part of the rows, as once, few or many counts, or as a class when the clone is expanded.

j_call d_call clone_size v_call cdr3_nt cdr3_aa
TRBJ2-7 TRBD2 many TRBV7-2 TGTGCCAGCAGTTCAGCGGGGGAGCAGTACTTC CASSSAGEQYF
TRBJ2-1 TRBD2 few TRBV19 TGTGCCAGTAGTATCCCAGGACTAGCGGGAACGGATGAGCAGTTCTTC CASSIPGLAGTDEQFF
TRBJ2-1 TRBD1 many TRBV7-8 TGTGCCAGCAGAGAGAGGACAGGCCGGACCTACAATGAGCAGTTCTTC CASRERTGRTYNEQFF
TRBJ1-2 - many TRBV11-2 TGTGCCAGCAGCCCTAACCCTGGACAGAACTATGGCTACACCTTC CASSPNPGQNYGYTF
TRBJ1-3 - few TRBV28 TGTGCCAGCAGCCTGTTTGGGCCAGGGAGTGGAAACACCATATATTTT CASSLFGPGSGNTIYF
TRBJ2-5 TRBD2 few TRBV29-1 TGCAGCGGCGAACTAGCGTCACAAGAGACCCAGTACTTC CSGELASQETQYF
TRBJ1-1 - many TRBV7-2 TGTGCCAGCAGCCTCGCGGGGGGGAACACTGAAGCTTTCTTT CASSLAGGNTEAFF
TRBJ1-2 - - TRBV6-5 TGTGCCAGCAGTTACTCGGCAGGTCGCTATGGCTACACCTTC CASSYSAGRYGYTF
TRBJ2-3 TRBD2 few TRBV5-1 TGCGCCAGCAGCGGGGCCCCACCCGGGACTAGCGGGAGTGTGCGTCCGGATACGCAGTATTTT CASSGAPPGTSGSVRPDTQYF
TRBJ2-7 - - TRBV7-9 TGTGCCAGCAGCAATCCCACTAGGTCGGACGAGCAGTACTTC CASSNPTRSDEQYF
TRBJ2-7 - few TRBV29-1 TGCAGCGTCTTTCTAGGGTGGAATTACGAGCAGTACTTC CSVFLGWNYEQYF
TRBJ2-3 TRBD2 few TRBV19 TGTGCCAGTAGTATGGGAGGGCCAGATACGCAGTATTTT CASSMGGPDTQYF
TRBJ2-1 TRBD1 many TRBV6-1 TGTGCCAGCAGTGAATTAGGGACAGGGGCCTACAATGAGCAGTTCTTC CASSELGTGAYNEQFF
TRBJ2-1 TRBD2 - TRBV5-6 TGTGCCAGCAGCTTGCGGACTAGCGGGAGTTTCTACAATGAGCAGTTCTTC CASSLRTSGSFYNEQFF
TRBJ2-1 - few TRBV27 TGTGCCAGCAGTTTATCGACTCCGAGCTCCTACAATGAGCAGTTCTTC CASSLSTPSSYNEQFF
TRBJ2-1 - - TRBV7-9 TGTGCCAGCAGCTTAACACAAAGAAACTACAATGAGCAGTTCTTC CASSLTQRNYNEQFF
TRBJ2-1 - many TRBV19 TGTGCCAGTAGTACCCCACCGGGTCAATCCTACAATGAGCAGTTCTTC CASSTPPGQSYNEQFF
TRBJ2-7 TRBD2 - TRBV20-1 TGCAGTGCTAGAGATCCGGGCGCTAGCGGGGCCATCCCCTACGAGCAGTACTTC CSARDPGASGAIPYEQYF
TRBJ2-5 - few TRBV18 TGTGCCAGCTCACCCGGGACGGCGGGGGAGACCCAGTACTTC CASSPGTAGETQYF
TRBJ2-7 - few TRBV28 TGTGCCAGCCTGGGTGGAGGACAAGAGGGCTCCTACGAGCAGTACTTC CASLGGGQEGSYEQYF
TRBJ2-2 TRBD2 few TRBV12-3/TRBV12-4 TGTGCCAGCAGTTCTACCGGGACTAGCGGGAGGGTCAACACCGGGGAGCTGTTTTTT CASSSTGTSGRVNTGELFF
TRBJ2-5 TRBD2 - TRBV7-2 TGTGCCAGCAGCGCGACTAGCGGGAGGGGAGAGACCCAGTACTTC CASSATSGRGETQYF
TRBJ1-2 - many TRBV7-9 TGTGCCAGCAGCCCCCCCGTTGGGGATTGGGGCTACACCTTC CASSPPVGDWGYTF
TRBJ2-1 - - TRBV29-1 TGCAGCGTTGAGCCTATAGCGGCCAGCTCCTACAATGAGCAGTTCTTC CSVEPIAASSYNEQFF
TRBJ2-5 - - TRBV12-3/TRBV12-4 TGTGCCAGCAGTTCCGCTGGTAGGGAAGAGACCCAGTACTTC CASSSAGREETQYF
TRBJ2-1 - - TRBV29-1 TGCAGCGTTGCTAGCTGGGACTACAATGAGCAGTTCTTC CSVASWDYNEQFF
TRBJ2-1 - few TRBV27 TGTGCCAGCAGTTTATACGCCGGGAGCTCCTACAATGAGCAGTTCTTC CASSLYAGSSYNEQFF
TRBJ2-3 TRBD2 few TRBV6-2/TRBV6-3 TGTGCCACCCGACGGGCTAGCGGGCCTAGCACAGATACGCAGTATTTT CATRRASGPSTDTQYF
TRBJ1-1 - - TRBV6-2/TRBV6-3 TGTGCCAGCGGATTAGAATCGTGGACTGAAGCTTTCTTT CASGLESWTEAFF
TRBJ2-5 - many TRBV7-2 TGTGCCAGCAGCTTAGGTATCTTGGACTCCCAGTACTTC CASSLGILDSQYF
TRBJ2-5 - few TRBV7-9 TGTGCCAGCAGCTTACGTGTGGGGGGCCGAACCCCAAAAGAGACCCAGTACTTC CASSLRVGGRTPKETQYF
TRBJ2-2 TRBD2 - TRBV10-3 TGTGCCATCAGTTTTTCCGCGGGAGGGGCCGGGGAGCTGTTTTTT CAISFSAGGAGELFF
TRBJ2-5 TRBD1 - TRBV27 TGTGCCAGCAGTTTATTGGGGACAGGGGGCGAAGGAGACCAAGAGACCCAGTACTTC CASSLLGTGGEGDQETQYF
TRBJ1-5 - - TRBV19 TGTGCCAGTAGTATTGGTGCAGGGTACGAGAGCAATCAGCCCCAGCATTTT CASSIGAGYESNQPQHF